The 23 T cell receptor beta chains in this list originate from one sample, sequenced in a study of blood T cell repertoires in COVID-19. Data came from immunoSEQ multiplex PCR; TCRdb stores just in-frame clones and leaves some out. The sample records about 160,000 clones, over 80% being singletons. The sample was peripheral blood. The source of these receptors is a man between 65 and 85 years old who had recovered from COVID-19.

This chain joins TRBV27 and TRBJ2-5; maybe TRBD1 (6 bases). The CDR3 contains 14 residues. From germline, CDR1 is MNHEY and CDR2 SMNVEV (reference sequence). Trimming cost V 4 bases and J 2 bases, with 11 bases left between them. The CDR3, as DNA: TGTGCCAGCAGTTCGCTGGACAGACAAGAGACCCAGTACTTC. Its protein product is CASSSLDRQETQYF.

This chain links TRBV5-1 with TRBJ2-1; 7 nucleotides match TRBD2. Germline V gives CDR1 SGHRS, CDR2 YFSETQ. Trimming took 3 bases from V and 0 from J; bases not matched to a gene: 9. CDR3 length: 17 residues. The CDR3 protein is CASSSRSSGTSYNEQFF. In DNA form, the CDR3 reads TGCGCCAGCAGCTCCAGATCTAGCGGAACCTCCTACAATGAGCAGTTCTTC.

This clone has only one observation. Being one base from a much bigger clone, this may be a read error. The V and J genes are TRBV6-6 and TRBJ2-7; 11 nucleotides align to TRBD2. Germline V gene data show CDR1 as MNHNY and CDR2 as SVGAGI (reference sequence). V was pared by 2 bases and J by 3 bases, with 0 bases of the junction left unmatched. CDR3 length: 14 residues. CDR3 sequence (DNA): TGTGCCAGCAGTTACACTAGCGGGAGCTACGAGCAGTACTTC. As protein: CASSYTSGSYEQYF.

CDR3 sequence (DNA): TGTGCCAGCAGTTTTTCCGACGAGCAGTACTTC. The encoded protein is CASSFSDEQYF. The chain couples TRBV12-3 or TRBV12-4 to TRBJ2-7; the D is unclear. Trimming removed 3 bases at V and 5 bases at J, with 5 bases between. The CDR3 is 11 residues long.

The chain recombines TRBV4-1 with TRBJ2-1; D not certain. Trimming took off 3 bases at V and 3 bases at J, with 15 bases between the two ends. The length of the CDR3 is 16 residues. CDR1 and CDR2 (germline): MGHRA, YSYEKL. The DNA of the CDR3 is TGCGCCAGCAGCCACCTAGACTTGTTTATCTACAATGAGCAGTTCTTC. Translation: CASSHLDLFIYNEQFF.

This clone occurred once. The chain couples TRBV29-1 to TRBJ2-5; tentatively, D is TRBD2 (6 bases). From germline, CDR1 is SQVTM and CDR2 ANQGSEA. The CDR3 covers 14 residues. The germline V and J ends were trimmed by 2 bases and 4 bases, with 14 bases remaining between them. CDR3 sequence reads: CSVEPLSGSETQYF. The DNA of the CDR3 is TGCAGCGTTGAACCCCTGAGCGGGTCAGAGACCCAGTACTTC.

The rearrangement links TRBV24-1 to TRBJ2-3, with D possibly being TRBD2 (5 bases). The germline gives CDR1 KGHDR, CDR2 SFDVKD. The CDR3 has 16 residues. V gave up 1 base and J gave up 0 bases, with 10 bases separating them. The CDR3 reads CATSDFRGGSTDTQYF. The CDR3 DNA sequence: TGTGCCACCAGTGATTTCCGCGGAGGTAGCACAGATACGCAGTATTTT.

This CDR3 is CASSRSTGNNSPLHF. CDR3 DNA: TGCGCCAGCAGCCGGTCGACAGGGAACAATTCACCCCTCCACTTT. V and J are TRBV4-1 and TRBJ1-6; 7 nucleotides match TRBD1. The junction had 7 bases not matched to a gene; V was cut back by 4 bases and J by 7 bases. The length of the CDR3 is 15 residues. Germline CDR1 reads MGHRA; CDR2 reads YSYEKL.

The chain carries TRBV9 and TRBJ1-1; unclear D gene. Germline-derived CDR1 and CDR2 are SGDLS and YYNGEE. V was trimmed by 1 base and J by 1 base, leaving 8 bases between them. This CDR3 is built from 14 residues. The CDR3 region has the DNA TGTGCCAGCAGCGTATCGGGGTCGAACACTGAAGCTTTCTTT. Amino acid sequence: CASSVSGSNTEAFF.

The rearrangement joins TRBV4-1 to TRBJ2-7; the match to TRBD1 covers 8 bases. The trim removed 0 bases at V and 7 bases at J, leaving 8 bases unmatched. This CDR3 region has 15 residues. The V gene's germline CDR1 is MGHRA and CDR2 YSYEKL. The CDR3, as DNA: TGCGCCAGCAGCCAAGATTGGCAGGGGGCAGGGGAGCAGTACTTC. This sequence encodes CASSQDWQGAGEQYF.

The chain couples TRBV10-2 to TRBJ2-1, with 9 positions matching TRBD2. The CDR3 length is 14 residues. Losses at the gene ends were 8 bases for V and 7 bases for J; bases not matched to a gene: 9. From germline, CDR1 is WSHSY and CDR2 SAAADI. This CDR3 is CASLLAGPSNEQFF. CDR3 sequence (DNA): TGCGCCAGCCTCCTAGCGGGACCCTCGAATGAGCAGTTCTTC.

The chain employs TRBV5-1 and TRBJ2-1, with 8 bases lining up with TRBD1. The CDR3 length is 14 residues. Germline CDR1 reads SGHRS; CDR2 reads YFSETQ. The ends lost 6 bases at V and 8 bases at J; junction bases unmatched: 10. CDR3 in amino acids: CASNTGQGVYEQFF. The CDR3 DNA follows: TGCGCCAGCAATACAGGACAGGGCGTCTATGAGCAGTTCTTC.

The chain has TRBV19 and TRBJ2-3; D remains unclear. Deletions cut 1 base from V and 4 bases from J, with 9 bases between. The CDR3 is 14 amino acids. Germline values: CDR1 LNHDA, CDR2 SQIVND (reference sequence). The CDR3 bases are TGTGCCAGTAGTATAGGGCAGAGGTCAGATACGCAGTATTTT. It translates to CASSIGQRSDTQYF. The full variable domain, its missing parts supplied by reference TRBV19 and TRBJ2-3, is DGGITQSPKYLFRKEGQNVTLSCEQNLNHDAMYWYRQDPGQGLRLIYYSQIVNDFQKGDIAEGYSVSREKKESFPLTVTSAQKNPTAFYLCASSIGQRSDTQYFGPGTRLTVL.

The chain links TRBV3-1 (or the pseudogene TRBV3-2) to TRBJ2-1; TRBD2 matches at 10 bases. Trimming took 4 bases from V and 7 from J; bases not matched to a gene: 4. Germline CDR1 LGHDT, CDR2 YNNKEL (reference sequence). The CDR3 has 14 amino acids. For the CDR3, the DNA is TGTGCCAGCAGCCTCTCTAGCGGGAGAAATGAGCAGTTCTTC. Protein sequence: CASSLSSGRNEQFF.

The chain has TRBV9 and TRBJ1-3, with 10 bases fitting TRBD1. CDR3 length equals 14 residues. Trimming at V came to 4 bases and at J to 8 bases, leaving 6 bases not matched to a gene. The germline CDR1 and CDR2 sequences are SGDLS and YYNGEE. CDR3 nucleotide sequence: TGTGCCAGCAGCACTGACAGGGGGCGGGACACCATATATTTT. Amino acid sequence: CASSTDRGRDTIYF.

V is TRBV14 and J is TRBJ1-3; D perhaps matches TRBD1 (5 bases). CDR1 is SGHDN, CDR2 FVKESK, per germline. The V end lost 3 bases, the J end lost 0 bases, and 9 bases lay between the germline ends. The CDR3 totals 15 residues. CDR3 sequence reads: CASSQNTGSGNTIYF. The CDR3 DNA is TGTGCCAGCAGCCAGAACACAGGCTCTGGAAACACCATATATTTT.

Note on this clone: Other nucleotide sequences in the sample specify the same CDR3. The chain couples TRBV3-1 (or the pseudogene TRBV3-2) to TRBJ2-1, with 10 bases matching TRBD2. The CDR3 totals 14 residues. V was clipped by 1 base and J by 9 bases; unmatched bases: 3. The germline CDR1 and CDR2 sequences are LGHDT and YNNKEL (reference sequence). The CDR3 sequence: CASSQGLAGVEQFF. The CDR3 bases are TGTGCCAGCAGCCAAGGCCTAGCGGGAGTTGAGCAGTTCTTC.

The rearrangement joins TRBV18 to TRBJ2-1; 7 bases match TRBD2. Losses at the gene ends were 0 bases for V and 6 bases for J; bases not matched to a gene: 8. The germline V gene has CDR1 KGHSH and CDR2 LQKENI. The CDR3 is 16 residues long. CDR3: CASSPPGGRAINEQFF. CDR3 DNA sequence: TGTGCCAGCTCACCACCGGGGGGGAGGGCCATCAATGAGCAGTTCTTC.

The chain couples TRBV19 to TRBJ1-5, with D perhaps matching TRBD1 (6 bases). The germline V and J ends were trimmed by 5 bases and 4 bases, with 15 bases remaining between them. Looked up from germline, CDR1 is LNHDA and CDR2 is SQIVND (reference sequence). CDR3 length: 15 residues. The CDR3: CASSDAARGNQPQHF. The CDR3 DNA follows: TGTGCCAGTAGTGACGCTGCCAGGGGAAATCAGCCCCAGCATTTT.

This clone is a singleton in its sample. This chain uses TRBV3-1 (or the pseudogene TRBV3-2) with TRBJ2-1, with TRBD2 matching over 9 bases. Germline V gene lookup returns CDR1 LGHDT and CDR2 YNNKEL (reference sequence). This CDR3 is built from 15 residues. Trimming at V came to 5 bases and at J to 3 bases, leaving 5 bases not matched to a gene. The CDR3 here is CASSSTSGFYNEQFF. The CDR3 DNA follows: TGTGCCAGCAGCTCCACTAGCGGGTTCTACAATGAGCAGTTCTTC.

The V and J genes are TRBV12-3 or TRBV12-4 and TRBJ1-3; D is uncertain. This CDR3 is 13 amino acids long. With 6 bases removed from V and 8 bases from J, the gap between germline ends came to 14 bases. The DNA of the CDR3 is TGTGCCAGCAGACCCAATCTGGCGGACACCATATATTTT. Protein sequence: CASRPNLADTIYF.

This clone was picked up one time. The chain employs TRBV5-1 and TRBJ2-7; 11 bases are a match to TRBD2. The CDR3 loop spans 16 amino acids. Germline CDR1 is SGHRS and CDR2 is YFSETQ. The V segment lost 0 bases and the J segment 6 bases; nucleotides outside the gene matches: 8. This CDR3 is CASSLVTSGRSREQYF. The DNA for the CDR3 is TGCGCCAGCAGCTTGGTAACTAGCGGGAGAAGTCGCGAGCAGTACTTC.

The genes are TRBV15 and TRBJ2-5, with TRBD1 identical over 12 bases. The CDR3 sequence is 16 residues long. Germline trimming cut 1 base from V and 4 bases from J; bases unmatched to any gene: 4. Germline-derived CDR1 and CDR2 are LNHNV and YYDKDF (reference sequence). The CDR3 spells CATSRGDRGRRETQYF. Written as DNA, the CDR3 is TGTGCCACCAGCAGAGGGGACAGGGGGCGTCGAGAGACCCAGTACTTC.